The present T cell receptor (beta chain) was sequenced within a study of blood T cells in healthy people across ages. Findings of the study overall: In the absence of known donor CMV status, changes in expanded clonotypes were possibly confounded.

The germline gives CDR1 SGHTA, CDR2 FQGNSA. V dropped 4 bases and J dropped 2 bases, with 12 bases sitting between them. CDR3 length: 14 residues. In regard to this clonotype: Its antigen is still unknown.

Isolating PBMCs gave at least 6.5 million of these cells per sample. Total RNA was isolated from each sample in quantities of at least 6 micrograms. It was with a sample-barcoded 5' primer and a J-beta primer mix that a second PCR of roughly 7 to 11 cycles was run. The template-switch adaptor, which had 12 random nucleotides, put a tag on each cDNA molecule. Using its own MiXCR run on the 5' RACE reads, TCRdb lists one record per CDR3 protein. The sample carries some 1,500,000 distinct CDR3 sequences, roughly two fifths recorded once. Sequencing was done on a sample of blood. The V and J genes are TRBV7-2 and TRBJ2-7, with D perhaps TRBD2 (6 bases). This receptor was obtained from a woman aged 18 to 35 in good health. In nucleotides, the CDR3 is TGTGCCAGCAGCTCACGGACTACGACCTACGAGCAGTACTTC. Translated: CASSSRTTTYEQYF.